The 32 T cell receptor beta chains below were found in one sample sequenced in a study of T cell clonality in common variable immunodeficiency. Here immunoSEQ multiplex PCR was the method, and the copy in TCRdb shows in-frame clones only, minus some. The sample has tens of thousands of clones, none seen only once. Sequenced material: peripheral blood mononuclear cells. All receptors derive from a person aged 18-69 years in good health.

This clone was found many times. The observed sequence ends 3 residues before the CDR3 terminus, with the missing tail filled in from the germline J gene. The chain recombines TRBV7-9 with TRBJ2-2; weak D call: TRBD2 (6 bases). Trimming removed 1 base at V and 5 bases at J, with 8 bases between. Germline CDR1 SEHNR, CDR2 FQNEAQ (reference sequence). CDR3 length equals 14 residues. The covered CDR3 bases are TGTGCCAGCAGCTTAGGGGGGGAAACCGGGGAG. It codes for CASSLGGETGE. The whole CDR3 is CASSLGGETGELFF. The variable domain in full, with the rest retrieved from reference TRBV7-9 and TRBJ2-2, is DTGVSQNPRHKITKRGQNVTFRCDPISEHNRLYWYRQTLGQGPEFLTYFQNEAQLEKSRLLSDRFSAERPKGSFSTLEIQRTEQGDSAMYLCASSLGGETGELFFGEGSRLTVL.

The sample holds many counts of this clone. The CDR3 end falls 3 residues outside the read, so it is completed with the germline J gene. The chain recombines TRBV18 with TRBJ2-5; TRBD1 is a possible D gene (5 bases). The CDR3 runs to 14 residues. Germline CDR1 reads KGHSH; CDR2 reads LQKENI. With 6 bases removed from V and 5 bases from J, the gap between germline ends came to 16 bases. CDR3 amino acids: CASSLQGKGETQYF. CDR3 DNA (partial): TGTGCCAGCTCGCTCCAGGGAAAGGGGGAGACC.

There are many counts of this clone. The CDR3 end falls 3 residues outside the read, so it is completed with the germline J gene. The chain combines TRBV7-3 with TRBJ2-1; D perhaps matches TRBD2 (5 bases). Germline CDR1 reads SGHTA; CDR2 reads FQGTGA. V lost 5 bases and J 5 bases, leaving 13 bases between the germline ends. There are 14 residues in the CDR3. The CDR3 bases that were read are TGTGCCAGCAGCCTAAGCGGTATAAACAATGAG. Translation gives CASSLSGINNE. The full CDR3 is CASSLSGINNEQFF.

This clone was seen many times. A read error may account for a junction end that differs from germline. The read terminates 3 residues ahead of where the CDR3 ends, so the germline J gene completes it. V and J are TRBV4-2 and TRBJ2-3, with 9 bases matching TRBD2. The CDR3 is 14 amino acids. CDR1 and CDR2 (germline): LGHNA, YNFKEQ. The sequenced part of the CDR3 DNA is TGCGCCAGCAGCCAAGATAGGGGACTAGCTACG. Translated: CASSQDRGLAT. The whole CDR3 protein is CASSQDRGLATQYF.

This clone was observed at least ten times. The read halts 3 residues ahead of the CDR3 end, with the missing end drawn from the germline J gene. V gene TRBV2 combines with J gene TRBJ2-2; no definite D call. V dropped 7 bases and J dropped 3 bases, with 9 bases sitting between them. CDR1 is SNHLY and CDR2 is FYNNEI in the germline V gene. This CDR3 spans 13 amino acids. CDR3 protein: CASKGFDTGELFF. The sequenced CDR3 bases are TGTGCCAGCAAAGGCTTCGACACCGGGGAG.

In this sample, this clone turned up many times. The CDR3 end is not reached by the read, which stops 3 residues before it; the germline J gene fills it in. The chain has TRBV3-1 (or the pseudogene TRBV3-2) and TRBJ2-7, with TRBD2 matching over 11 bases. J was trimmed by 0 bases and V by 3 bases; bases with no gene match: 7. Germline assignment: CDR1 LGHDT and CDR2 YNNKEL (reference sequence). There are 17 residues in the CDR3. The covered CDR3 bases are TGTGCCAGCAGCCATCTCTCTAGCGGGAGGATCTCCTACGAG. Translation: CASSHLSSGRISYE. The entire CDR3 protein reads CASSHLSSGRISYEQYF.

This clone was seen repeatedly, ten times or more. The CDR3 end falls 3 residues outside the read, so it is completed with the germline J gene. V and J are TRBV27 and TRBJ2-1, with 8 bases identical to TRBD2. CDR1 is MNHEY, CDR2 SMNVEV, per germline (reference sequence). With V trimmed by 3 bases and J by 5 bases, 6 bases remained unmatched. The CDR3 covers 15 residues. CDR3 bases read: TGTGCCAGCAGTTTCCCCGGGACTAGAAACAATGAG. Amino acids: CASSFPGTRNNE. The entire CDR3 reads CASSFPGTRNNEQFF.

This clone was observed at least ten times. The CDR3 end is not reached by the read, which stops 3 residues before it; the germline J gene fills it in. The rearrangement uses TRBV28 and TRBJ1-3; D gene unclear. The V gene lost 4 bases and the J gene lost 4 bases, with 23 bases spanning the gap. The CDR3 spans 18 residues. CDR1 MDHEN and CDR2 SYDVKM come from the germline V gene. CDR3 sequence: CASSSLGLVPGVGNTIYF. The part of the CDR3 DNA that was read is TGTGCCAGCAGTTCATTAGGTTTAGTCCCAGGTGTAGGAAACACC.

This clone was counted at least ten times. The CDR3 end falls 3 residues outside the read, so it is completed with the germline J gene. The gene calls are TRBV18 and TRBJ1-2; 8 nucleotides line up with TRBD1. Germline values: CDR1 KGHSH, CDR2 LQKENI. The CDR3 totals 14 residues. J was trimmed by 5 bases and V by 1 base; bases with no gene match: 3. The part of the CDR3 DNA that was read is TGTGCCAGCTCACCACGGGACAGGTTTTATGGC. This translates into CASSPRDRFYG. Given in full, the CDR3 is CASSPRDRFYGYTF.

This clone was picked up many times. The DNA ends 3 residues before the CDR3 does, and the rest of the CDR3 is filled in from the germline J gene. The chain links TRBV7-3 to TRBJ2-1; TRBD2 matches at 9 bases. The CDR3 covers 15 residues. Trimming removed 2 bases from V and 4 bases from J; junction bases left unmatched: 3. CDR1 and CDR2 from the germline V gene are SGHTA and FQGTGA. The part of the CDR3 DNA that was read is TGTGCCAGCAGCTTAGGTAGCGGGAGATACAATGAG. Its translation is CASSLGSGRYNE. Given in full, the CDR3 is CASSLGSGRYNEQFF.

This clone was seen many times. The CDR3 end falls 3 residues outside the read, so it is completed with the germline J gene. The chain combines TRBV15 with TRBJ1-4; no definite D call. V was trimmed by 0 bases and J by 6 bases, leaving 8 bases between them. Germline CDR1 reads LNHNV; CDR2 reads YYDKDF (reference sequence). There are 14 residues in the CDR3. The CDR3 spells CATSRDRLDEKLFF. CDR3 bases read: TGTGCCACCAGCAGAGATAGATTAGATGAAAAA.

This clone occurred many times. Read coverage stops 3 residues before the CDR3 terminus; the germline J gene supplies the remainder. The chain joins TRBV2 to TRBJ2-1; the match to TRBD2 covers 10 bases. Germline V gene lookup returns CDR1 SNHLY and CDR2 FYNNEI. The CDR3 length is 14 residues. J was trimmed by 4 bases and V by 8 bases; bases with no gene match: 5. CDR3 bases read: TGTGCCAGCGCAAAGCGGGAGGGGTACAATGAG. It translates to CASAKREGYNE. The whole CDR3 sequence reads CASAKREGYNEQFF.

This clone was counted many times. This CDR3 is CASSARGIQYF. The CDR3 DNA, read in part, is TGTGCCAGCAGTGCGAGGGGCATT. The rearrangement uses TRBV6-2 or TRBV6-3 and TRBJ2-4; D is possibly TRBD1 or TRBD2 (5 bases each). The DNA ends 3 residues before the CDR3 does, and the rest of the CDR3 is filled in from the germline J gene. Deletions cut 5 bases from V and 9 bases from J, with 8 bases between. Germline V gives CDR1 MNHEY, CDR2 SVGEGT. This CDR3 is 11 amino acids long.

This clone came up a few times. Coverage ceases 3 residues before the CDR3 finishes, and the germline J gene fills in the end. This chain connects TRBV23-1 to TRBJ1-2; 8 nucleotides agree with TRBD1. TRBV23-1 is an open reading frame whose function is uncertain. This CDR3 has 15 amino acids. Here the CDR3 reads CANTGGRTNSYDYTF. CDR3 DNA, as far as it was read: TGCGCCAACACAGGGGGGAGAACAAACTCCTACGAC.

This clone has at least ten counts. The CDR3 sequence: CASSPVAGRNEQYF. Incomplete CDR3 DNA: TGTGCCAGCAGCCCCGTAGCGGGAAGGAACGAG. The gene calls are TRBV7-9 and TRBJ2-7, with 8 positions matching TRBD2. The read finishes 3 residues shy of the CDR3 end, and the germline J gene is used to complete it. The J segment lost 5 bases and the V segment lost 5 bases, leaving 8 bases of the junction unmatched. The CDR3 has 14 residues. The germline gives CDR1 SEHNR, CDR2 FQNEAQ (reference sequence).

Comments on this clone: This may be a read error: a much more frequent sequence differs by one nucleotide. The DNA ends 3 residues before the CDR3 does, and the rest of the CDR3 is filled in from the germline J gene. This sequence joins TRBV5-1 and TRBJ2-1, with 11 positions matching TRBD2. This CDR3 is built from 15 residues. The germline CDR1 and CDR2 sequences are SGHRS and YFSETQ. CDR3 amino acids: CASSLAGGPYSEQFF. The sequenced CDR3 bases are TGCGCCAGCAGTTTAGCGGGAGGGCCGTACAGTGAG.

This clone showed up many times. The read is 3 residues too short to cover the CDR3 end, so that end is filled in from the germline J gene. The genes are TRBV9 and TRBJ2-1; 8 nucleotides line up with TRBD2. V shed 0 bases and J 7 bases; nucleotides not matched to a gene: 6. The CDR3 totals 15 residues. Germline CDR1 reads SGDLS; CDR2 reads YYNGEE. Incomplete CDR3 DNA: TGTGCCAGCAGCGTAGGAAGCGGGAGAGGGAATGAG. This sequence encodes CASSVGSGRGNE. The full CDR3 protein reads CASSVGSGRGNEQFF.

This clone was observed many times. The CDR3 end lies 3 residues beyond the end of the read and is filled in from the germline J gene. The V and J genes are TRBV28 and TRBJ2-6; weak D call: TRBD2 (6 bases). CDR3 size: 17 residues. Deletions cut 4 bases from V and 0 bases from J, with 13 bases between. Looked up from germline, CDR1 is MDHEN and CDR2 is SYDVKM. CDR3 bases read: TGTGCCAGCAGTTACATGGGGGGAGGCTCTGGGGCCAACGTC. This codes for CASSYMGGGSGANV. Given in full, the CDR3 is CASSYMGGGSGANVLTF. Full variable domain (remainder filled in from reference TRBV28 and TRBJ2-6): DVKVTQSSRYLVKRTGEKVFLECVQDMDHENMFWYRQDPGLGLRLIYFSYDVKMKEKGDIPEGYSVSREKKERFSLILESASTNQTSMYLCASSYMGGGSGANVLTFGAGSRLTVL.

This clone was detected ten times or more. The sequence runs out 3 residues before the end of the CDR3; the remainder is reconstructed from the germline J gene. This sequence joins TRBV5-1 and TRBJ2-3; no clear D gene. With 5 bases removed from V and 6 bases from J, the gap between germline ends came to 7 bases. This CDR3 spans 11 amino acids. Germline CDR1 reads SGHRS; CDR2 reads YFSETQ. CDR3 protein: CASSSFDTQYF. Incomplete CDR3 DNA: TGCGCCAGCAGTTCGTTTGATACG.

This clone was observed many times. The read terminates 3 residues before the CDR3 end, so the remaining end is supplied by the germline J gene. The J gene is TRBJ2-2, the V gene TRBV4-1; perhaps TRBD1 as D (7 bases). CDR1 is MGHRA and CDR2 is YSYEKL in the germline V gene. This CDR3 is built from 16 residues. Trimming shortened V by 4 bases and J by 5 bases, and 17 bases separated the two germline ends. CDR3 protein: CASSPRQGGRTGELFF. CDR3 DNA, as far as it was read: TGCGCCAGCAGCCCAAGACAGGGAGGTCGGACCGGGGAG.

This clone was recorded at least ten times. Sequencing ends 3 residues short of the CDR3 end; the germline J gene provides the rest. Other DNA variants within this sample encode the same CDR3. The chain has TRBV10-3 and TRBJ2-1; 7 positions match TRBD2. The CDR3 extends over 15 amino acids. The V and J ends lost 3 bases and 7 bases, in that order; junction bases with no gene match: 9. Germline loops: CDR1 ENHRY, CDR2 SYGVKD. The CDR3 spells CAISDLGTNTNEQFF. The covered CDR3 bases are TGTGCCATCAGTGACCTCGGGACTAACACTAATGAG.

This clone was seen many times. The CDR3 end lies 3 residues beyond the end of the read and is filled in from the germline J gene. This chain connects TRBV13 to TRBJ2-3; 9 bases fit TRBD2. This CDR3 has 16 residues. Germline V gene data show CDR1 as PRHDT and CDR2 as FYEKMQ (reference sequence). Trimming cost V 2 bases and J 4 bases; bases outside gene matches: 7. CDR3: CASSLRTSEGADTQYF. The DNA read from the CDR3 is TGTGCCAGCAGCTTACGGACTAGCGAAGGGGCAGATACG.

In this sample, this clone turned up many times. The read finishes 3 residues shy of the CDR3 end, and the germline J gene is used to complete it. The rearrangement links TRBV6-2 or TRBV6-3 to TRBJ2-3, with D maybe TRBD2 (5 bases). The CDR3 length is 15 residues. V was shortened by 6 bases and J by 5 bases, with 18 bases between the two germline ends. Germline V gene sequence: CDR1 MNHEY, CDR2 SVGEGT. The sequenced CDR3 bases are TGTGCCAGCAGGAGGGTACAATCGGCCCAAGATACG. It is translated as CASRRVQSAQDT. The complete CDR3 reads CASRRVQSAQDTQYF.

This clone was seen repeatedly, ten times or more. This CDR3 reads CSACPAATQETQYF. CDR3 DNA, as far as it was read: TGCAGTGCTTGCCCAGCGGCGACACAAGAGACC. The chain combines TRBV20-1 with TRBJ2-5; D is possibly TRBD2 (5 bases). The read comes to an end 3 residues before the CDR3 does, leaving the germline J gene to fill in the end. Trimming pared 5 bases from V and 2 bases from J, leaving 15 bases between. Germline lookup yields CDR1 DFQATT and CDR2 SNEGSKA (reference sequence). The CDR3 covers 14 residues.

This clone came up many times. Coverage ceases 3 residues before the CDR3 finishes, and the germline J gene fills in the end. This chain links TRBV29-1 with TRBJ1-2, with TRBD1 matching 7 bases. V shed 2 bases and J 7 bases; nucleotides not matched to a gene: 4. The germline CDR1 and CDR2 sequences are SQVTM and ANQGSEA. This CDR3 has 12 amino acids. CDR3 region: CSVEKGAPGYTF. CDR3 DNA, as far as it was read: TGCAGCGTTGAAAAGGGGGCGCCTGGC.

This clone was observed many times. The read gets to within 3 residues of the CDR3 end, and the germline J gene fills in the rest. The rearrangement uses TRBV11-2 and TRBJ2-5; D not resolved. The V gene lost 4 bases and the J gene lost 5 bases, with 11 bases spanning the gap. The germline CDR1 and CDR2 sequences are SGHAT and FQNNGV. CDR3 length: 13 amino acids. The DNA read from the CDR3 is TGTGCCAGCAGCTCGCATCTATGGGAGACC. Translated, it gives CASSSHLWET. From start to end, the CDR3 is CASSSHLWETQYF. The full variable domain, its missing parts supplied by reference TRBV11-2 and TRBJ2-5, is EAGVAQSPRYKIIEKRQSVAFWCNPISGHATLYWYQQILGQGPKLLIQFQNNGVVDDSQLPKDRFSAERLKGVDSTLKIQPAKLEDSAVYLCASSSHLWETQYFGPGTRLLVL.

There are many counts of this clone. The CDR3 end is not reached by the read, which stops 3 residues before it; the germline J gene fills it in. The chain recombines TRBV30 with TRBJ1-2; TRBD1 might be the D (5 bases). Germline V gene data show CDR1 as GTSNPN and CDR2 as SVGIG (reference sequence). The CDR3 runs 17 residues. The CDR3 loop is CAWSASPGSGGVYEYTF. The part of the CDR3 DNA that was read is TGTGCCTGGAGTGCCTCACCGGGCTCAGGAGGGGTCTACGAG.

This clone was picked up many times. The observed sequence ends 3 residues before the CDR3 terminus, with the missing tail filled in from the germline J gene. The rearrangement uses TRBV6-1 and TRBJ2-2; 11 bases match TRBD2. The V gene end was trimmed by 2 bases and the J gene end by 6 bases; junction bases not matched to a gene: 2. The length of the CDR3 is 15 residues. Germline CDR1 is MNHNS and CDR2 is SASEGT. Partial CDR3 DNA: TGTGCCAGCAGTGAACTAGCGGGAGGAGCCGGGGAG. It translates to CASSELAGGAGE. The full CDR3 protein is CASSELAGGAGELFF.

This clone was recorded at least ten times. The CDR3 is cut off 3 residues early in the read; its end comes from the germline J gene. V and J are TRBV29-1 and TRBJ1-1, with a possible D match to TRBD1 (5 bases). The CDR3 runs 10 residues. The V and J ends lost 6 bases and 7 bases respectively, with 9 bases between them. Per germline, CDR1 SQVTM and CDR2 ANQGSEA. The CDR3: CSVRQIEAFF. CDR3 DNA (partial): TGCAGCGTGCGACAGATTGAA.

The sample holds many counts of this clone. One end of the junction fails to match germline, which may point to a read error. The read ends 3 residues early relative to the CDR3; the germline J gene fills the gap. V and J are TRBV4-2 and TRBJ2-7; TRBD2 might be the D (6 bases). The CDR3 runs 16 residues. The germline gives CDR1 LGHNA, CDR2 YNFKEQ. CDR3 DNA, as far as it was read: TGCGCCAGCAGCCAAGATTGGGGGGAGCAGGCGTACGAG. Its translation: CASSQDWGEQAYE. The entire CDR3 is CASSQDWGEQAYEQYF.

This clone was detected many times. The read finishes 3 residues shy of the CDR3 end, and the germline J gene is used to complete it. The rearrangement uses TRBV29-1 and TRBJ2-7; TRBD1 matches 7 bases. Per the germline V gene, CDR1 is SQVTM and CDR2 is ANQGSEA. The CDR3 has 12 amino acids. The V segment lost 4 bases and the J segment 6 bases; nucleotides outside the gene matches: 6. The DNA read from the CDR3 is TGCAGCGTTGCGCGACAGGGTTCCGAG. Its protein product is CSVARQGSE. The complete CDR3 reads CSVARQGSEQYF.

Turning to this clone: The read terminates 3 residues before the CDR3 end, so the remaining end is supplied by the germline J gene. V gene TRBV20-1 combines with J gene TRBJ1-4, with a weak D call TRBD1 (5 bases). The CDR3 is 13 residues long. Looked up from germline, CDR1 is DFQATT and CDR2 is SNEGSKA (reference sequence). V shed 1 base and J shed 7 bases, with 10 bases lying between them. CDR3 sequence reads: CSARGGEIEKLFF. CDR3 DNA (partial): TGCAGTGCTAGAGGGGGGGAGATTGAAAAA.